This T cell receptor (beta chain) came from a study of blood T cell repertoires in COVID-19. Looking at the study overall: Sites across the United States, Italy and Spain contributed samples from acute and convalescent COVID-19. PBMCs, B-cell-depleted T cells, or T cells were the source of the cDNA or gDNA that made up the material.

This CDR3 has 14 residues. Trimming shortened V by 10 bases and J by 0 bases, and 12 bases separated the two germline ends. Germline CDR1 LNHDA, CDR2 SQIVND (reference sequence). In the original workflow: The assay estimated nucleated cells by amplifying reference gene primers. Produced via immunoSEQ multiplex PCR; TCRdb's table is partial and in-frame only. V and J calls and clone size are those listed in that table; D and trimming were worked out from the DNA. There are roughly 150,000 clones in the sample; 80% to 90% occur only once, and less than 20% lies in the top ten. Sequenced sample: peripheral blood. V gene TRBV19 combines with J gene TRBJ1-4, with D maybe TRBD1 (6 bases). The source is a woman aged 70-85 years who had recovered from COVID-19. CDR3 DNA sequence: TGTGCCACCAAGGACAGCCCAACTAATGAAAAACTGTTTTTT. This translates into CATKDSPTNEKLFF. The full variable domain, with the rest looked up from reference TRBV19 and TRBJ1-4, is DGGITQSPKYLFRKEGQNVTLSCEQNLNHDAMYWYRQDPGQGLRLIYYSQIVNDFQKGDIAEGYSVSREKKESFPLTVTSAQKNPTAFYLCATKDSPTNEKLFFGSGTQLSVL.